This TCR beta chain was identified during a study of CD8+ T cells in alopecia areata. Across the study: Among treated patients, severity was scored by affected scalp area percentage. General study findings and limits: Many expanded lesional clones persisted in scalp and blood during tofacitinib treatment. Whether baseline CD8+ expansion is linked to response remains uncertain, given a single nonresponder.

Isolated RNA was reverse transcribed into cDNA used as the sequencing template. This table comes from immunoSEQ multiplex PCR, and its TCRdb copy is limited to in-frame clones, with some not included. The sample lists hundreds of thousands of clones, over 60% occurring once. A remark on this clone: Its antigen is unidentified. Other DNA sequences of this sample code for an identical CDR3.

Germline V gene data show CDR1 as SGHRS and CDR2 as YFSETQ. The ends were cut back, 2 bases at V and 1 base at J, with 10 bases in the middle. This CDR3 has 14 amino acids. The sample's treatment: oral pan-JAK inhibitor, 5-10 mg twice daily. The authors sorted CD4+ and CD8+ T cells from PBMCs. This TCR came from a human donor with alopecia areata. The rearrangement links TRBV5-1 to TRBJ2-7; D may be TRBD1 (6 bases). The material was CD4+ T cells sorted from blood, obtained at approximately week 42, from a patient treated with tofacitinib. Here the CDR3 reads CASSLQGDSYEQYF. In DNA form, the CDR3 reads TGCGCCAGCAGCTTACAGGGAGATTCCTACGAGCAGTACTTC.